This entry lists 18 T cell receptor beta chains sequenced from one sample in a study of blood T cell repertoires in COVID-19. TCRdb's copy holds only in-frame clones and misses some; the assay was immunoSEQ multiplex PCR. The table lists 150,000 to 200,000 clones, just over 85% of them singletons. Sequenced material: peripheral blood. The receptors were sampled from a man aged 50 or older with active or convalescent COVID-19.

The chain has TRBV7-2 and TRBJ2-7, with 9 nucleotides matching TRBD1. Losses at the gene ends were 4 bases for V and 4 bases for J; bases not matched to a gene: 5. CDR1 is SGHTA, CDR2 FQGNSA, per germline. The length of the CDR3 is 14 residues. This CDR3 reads CASSSGTGTYEQYF. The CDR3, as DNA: TGTGCCAGCAGCTCCGGGACAGGGACTTACGAGCAGTACTTC.

In DNA form, the CDR3 reads TGTGCCAGCTCACCACCGGCGGGAGATGGCTACACCTTC. Its translation: CASSPPAGDGYTF. This sequence joins TRBV18 and TRBJ1-2; D unresolved. The V gene's germline CDR1 is KGHSH and CDR2 LQKENI. The V end lost 0 bases, the J end lost 6 bases, and 8 bases lay between the germline ends. There are 13 residues in the CDR3.

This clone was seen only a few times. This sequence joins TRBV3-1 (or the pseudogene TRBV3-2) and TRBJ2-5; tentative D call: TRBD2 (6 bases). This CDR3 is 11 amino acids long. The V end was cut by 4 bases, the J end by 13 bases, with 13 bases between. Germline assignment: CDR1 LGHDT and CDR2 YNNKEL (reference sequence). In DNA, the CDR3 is TGTGCCAGCAGCCTCCGGACTATCTGGTACTTC. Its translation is CASSLRTIWYF.

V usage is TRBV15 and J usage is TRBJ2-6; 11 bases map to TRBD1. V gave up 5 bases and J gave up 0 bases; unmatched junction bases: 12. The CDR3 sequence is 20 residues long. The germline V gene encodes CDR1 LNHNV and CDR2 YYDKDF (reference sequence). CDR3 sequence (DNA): TGTGCCACCAGCCCCGGGCCGGGAGGACAGGGGGCCTCTGGGGCCAACGTCCTGACTTTC. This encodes CATSPGPGGQGASGANVLTF.

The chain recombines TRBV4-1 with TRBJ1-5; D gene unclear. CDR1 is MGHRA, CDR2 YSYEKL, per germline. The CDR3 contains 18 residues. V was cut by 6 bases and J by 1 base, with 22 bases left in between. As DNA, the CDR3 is TGCGCCAGCAGGATAACAGACCTTTACTTCAAGAGCAATCAGCCCCAGCATTTT. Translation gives CASRITDLYFKSNQPQHF.

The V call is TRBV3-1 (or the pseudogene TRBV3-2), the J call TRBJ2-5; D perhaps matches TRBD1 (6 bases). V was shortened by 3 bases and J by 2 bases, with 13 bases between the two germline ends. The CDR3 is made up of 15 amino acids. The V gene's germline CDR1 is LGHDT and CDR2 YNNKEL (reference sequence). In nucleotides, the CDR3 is TGTGCCAGCAGCCACCTATCGACAGGACAAGAGACCCAGTACTTC. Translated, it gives CASSHLSTGQETQYF.

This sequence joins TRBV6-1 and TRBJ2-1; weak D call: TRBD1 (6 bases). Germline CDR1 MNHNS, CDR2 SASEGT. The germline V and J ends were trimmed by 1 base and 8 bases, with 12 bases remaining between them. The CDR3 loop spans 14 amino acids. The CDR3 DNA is TGTGCCAGCAGTGAAGGCTACAGGGTAGATGAGCAGTTCTTC. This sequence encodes CASSEGYRVDEQFF.

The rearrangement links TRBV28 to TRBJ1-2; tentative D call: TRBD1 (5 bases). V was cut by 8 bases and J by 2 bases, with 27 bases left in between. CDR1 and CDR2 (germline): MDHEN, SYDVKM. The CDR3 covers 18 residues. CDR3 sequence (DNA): TGTGCCAGCCTAGAGCGGGGGAATAGTGGACAAAGAAACTATGGCTACACCTTC. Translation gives CASLERGNSGQRNYGYTF.

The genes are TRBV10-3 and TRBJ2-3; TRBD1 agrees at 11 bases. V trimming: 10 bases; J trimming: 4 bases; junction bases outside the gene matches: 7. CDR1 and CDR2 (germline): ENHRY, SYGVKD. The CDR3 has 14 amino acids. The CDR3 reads CATETGQGADTQYF. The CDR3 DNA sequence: TGTGCCACCGAGACGGGACAGGGGGCAGATACGCAGTATTTT.

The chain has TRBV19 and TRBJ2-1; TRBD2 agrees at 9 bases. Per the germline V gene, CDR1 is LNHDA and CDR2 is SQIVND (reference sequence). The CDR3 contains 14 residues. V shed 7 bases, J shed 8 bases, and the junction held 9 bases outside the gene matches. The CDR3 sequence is CASKALAGAHEQFF. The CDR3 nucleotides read TGTGCCAGTAAGGCGTTAGCGGGAGCCCATGAGCAGTTCTTC.

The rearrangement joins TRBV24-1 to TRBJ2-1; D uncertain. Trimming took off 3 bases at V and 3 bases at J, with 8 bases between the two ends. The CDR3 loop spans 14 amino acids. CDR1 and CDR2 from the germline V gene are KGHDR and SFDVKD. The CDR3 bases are TGTGCCACCAGTGATGGTGACATCTACAATGAGCAGTTCTTC. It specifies CATSDGDIYNEQFF.

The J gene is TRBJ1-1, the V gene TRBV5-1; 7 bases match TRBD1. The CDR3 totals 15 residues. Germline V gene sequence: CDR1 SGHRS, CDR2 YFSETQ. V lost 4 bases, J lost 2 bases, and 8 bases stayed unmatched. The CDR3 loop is CASSTGQNINTEAFF. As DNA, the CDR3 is TGCGCCAGCAGCACGGGACAGAACATTAACACTGAAGCTTTCTTT.

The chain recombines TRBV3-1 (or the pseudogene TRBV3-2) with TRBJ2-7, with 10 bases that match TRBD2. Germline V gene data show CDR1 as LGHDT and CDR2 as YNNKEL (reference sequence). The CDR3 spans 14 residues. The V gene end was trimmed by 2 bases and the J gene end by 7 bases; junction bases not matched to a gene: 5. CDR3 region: CASSQLAGAVEQYF. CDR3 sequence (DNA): TGTGCCAGCAGCCAACTAGCGGGGGCAGTTGAGCAGTACTTC.

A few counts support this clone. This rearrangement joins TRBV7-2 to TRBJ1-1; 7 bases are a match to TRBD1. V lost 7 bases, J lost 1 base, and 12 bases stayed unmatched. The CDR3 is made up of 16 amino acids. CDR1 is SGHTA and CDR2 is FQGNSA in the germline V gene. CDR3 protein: CASKLPGGLQNTEAFF. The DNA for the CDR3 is TGTGCCAGCAAGCTTCCAGGGGGACTTCAGAACACTGAAGCTTTCTTT.

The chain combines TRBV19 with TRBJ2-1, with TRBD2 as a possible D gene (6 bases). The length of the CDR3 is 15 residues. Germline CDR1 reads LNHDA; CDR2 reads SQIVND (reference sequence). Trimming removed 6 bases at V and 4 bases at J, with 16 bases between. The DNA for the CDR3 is TGTGCCAGTAGCGGGGGACTGTACAGTTACAATGAGCAGTTCTTC. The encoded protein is CASSGGLYSYNEQFF.

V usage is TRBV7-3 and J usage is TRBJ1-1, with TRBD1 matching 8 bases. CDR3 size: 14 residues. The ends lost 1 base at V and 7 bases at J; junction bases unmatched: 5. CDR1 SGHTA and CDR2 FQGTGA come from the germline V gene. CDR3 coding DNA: TGTGCCAGCAGCTTAAGTCCAGGGGGCTATGAAGCTTTCTTT. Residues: CASSLSPGGYEAFF.

Written as DNA, the CDR3 is TGTGCCAGCGCCCAACAGGGGGGAAATCAGCCCCAGCATTTT. This encodes CASAQQGGNQPQHF. This chain uses TRBV27 with TRBJ1-5, with 8 bases aligning to TRBD1. The germline V gene encodes CDR1 MNHEY and CDR2 SMNVEV (reference sequence). This CDR3 is built from 14 residues. V was clipped by 8 bases and J by 4 bases; unmatched bases: 7.

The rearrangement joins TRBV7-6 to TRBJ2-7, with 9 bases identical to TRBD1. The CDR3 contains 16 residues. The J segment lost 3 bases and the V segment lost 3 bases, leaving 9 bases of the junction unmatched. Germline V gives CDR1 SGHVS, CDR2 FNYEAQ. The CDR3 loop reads CASSLAPGTGIYEQYF. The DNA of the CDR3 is TGTGCCAGCAGCTTGGCCCCCGGGACAGGGATCTACGAGCAGTACTTC.